This T cell receptor (beta chain) originates from a study of cytomegalovirus exposure and HLA in healthy donors. This PCR relied on a set of 60 Vbeta primers and 13 Jbeta primers. Only in-frame clones appear in the TCRdb table, and some are missing; sequencing was by immunoSEQ multiplex PCR. In the table there are about 130,000 clones, 70% to 85% of which are singletons. Trimming removed 5 bases from V and 2 bases from J; junction bases left unmatched: 4. The CDR3 consists of 14 residues. CDR1 and CDR2 (germline): SGHRS, YFSETQ. This receptor was taken from a man in his forties or fifties in good health and CMV-seronegative. Sequencing input: PBMCs. The chain uses TRBV5-1 and TRBJ2-5; 9 bases map to TRBD2. CDR3 protein: CASSASGVQETQYF. The CDR3 region has the DNA TGCGCCAGCAGTGCTAGCGGGGTTCAAGAGACCCAGTACTTC.